These T cell receptor beta chains were read from a single sample in a study of human T cells and chemical hapten exposure. TCRdb recomputed calls from the RACE reads with MiXCR, one row per CDR3 protein. Of about 41,000 distinct CDR3 sequences detected, less than 4% appear once; the ten largest clones hold less than 8.5%. The sample in question was whole blood, obtained in connection with sensitization to the hapten diphenylcyclopropenone (DPC). Receptor source: a man aged 40-49 years with alopecia areata. Some clones in this sample may be carry-over from other donors' samples. Both conserved end residues are part of each CDR3. A D gene is named only where the DNA matches it firmly. Clone size, where shown, is once, few, many, or a class for clones that have expanded.

cdr3_aa cdr3_nt d_call v_call clone_size j_call
CASSQDPEKAGTDTQYF TGTGCCAGCAGCCAAGACCCGGAGAAAGCGGGCACAGATACGCAGTATTTT NA TRBV11-2 many TRBJ2-3
CASSQEADYEQYF TGTGCCAGCAGCCAAGAGGCCGACTACGAGCAGTACTTC NA TRBV14 many TRBJ2-7
CASSPAGGTDTQYF TGTGCCAGCAGCCCAGCGGGAGGCACAGATACGCAGTATTTT TRBD2 TRBV3-1 many TRBJ2-3
CASSSTGDEQFF TGTGCCAGCAGCTCCACGGGCGATGAGCAGTTCTTC NA TRBV7-7 many TRBJ2-1
CASRSQLAESYNEQFF TGTGCCAGCAGGTCACAGCTAGCGGAGAGCTACAATGAGCAGTTCTTC TRBD2 TRBV7-9 few TRBJ2-1
CASSHNSYYGYTF TGCGCCAGCAGCCACAACAGCTACTATGGCTACACCTTC NA TRBV4-3 many TRBJ1-2
CASSWDRVGKLFF TGTGCCAGCAGCTGGGACAGGGTGGGGAAACTGTTTTTT TRBD1 TRBV7-2 many TRBJ1-4
CASSFLDNQPQHF TGTGCCAGCAGTTTTCTGGACAATCAGCCCCAGCATTTT NA TRBV12-3/TRBV12-4 many TRBJ1-5
CASSLRRETQYF TGTGCCAGCAGCTTGCGGAGAGAGACCCAGTACTTC NA TRBV5-4 NA TRBJ2-5
CASSPGTGTYEQYF TGTGCCAGCAGTCCTGGGACTGGAACCTACGAGCAGTACTTC NA TRBV28 many TRBJ2-7
CASSWGLAEDTQYF TGCGCCAGCAGCTGGGGGCTAGCGGAGGATACGCAGTATTTT NA TRBV5-1 many TRBJ2-3
CASSLGLAGYEQYF TGTGCCAGCAGCCTCGGACTAGCTGGCTACGAGCAGTACTTC TRBD2 TRBV7-6 many TRBJ2-7
CASSYGGNVENIQYF TGTGCCAGCAGTTACGGTGGGAACGTAGAAAACATTCAGTACTTC NA TRBV6-5 many TRBJ2-4
CSVVRSHGNEQYF TGCAGCGTTGTGCGGTCCCATGGGAACGAGCAGTACTTC NA TRBV29-1 many TRBJ2-7
CASSQVRGAVEQYF TGTGCCAGCAGCCAAGTCCGGGGGGCTGTAGAGCAGTACTTC NA TRBV6-5 NA TRBJ2-7
CASSLGGTSGIEQFF TGTGCCAGCAGTTTAGGGGGAACTAGCGGGATTGAGCAGTTCTTC TRBD2 TRBV28 many TRBJ2-1
CASSYTTGPAEAFF TGTGCCAGCAGTTACACCACAGGGCCGGCTGAAGCTTTCTTT NA TRBV6-2/TRBV6-3 many TRBJ1-1
CASSSPRAEQETQYF TGTGCCAGCAGCTCCCCCCGGGCTGAACAAGAGACCCAGTACTTC NA TRBV6-6 many TRBJ2-5
CASSPHPYNPPRAGLFF TGTGCCAGCAGTCCACATCCCTACAACCCGCCCAGGGCTGGACTGTTTTTT NA TRBV27 many TRBJ1-4
CASSPRQGTEAFF TGTGCCAGCAGCCCCCGGCAGGGCACTGAAGCTTTCTTT NA TRBV7-9 many TRBJ1-1
CASSLGQGPTEAFF TGTGCCAGCAGCTTGGGGCAGGGACCCACTGAAGCTTTCTTT NA TRBV7-9 many TRBJ1-1
CAISREDTQYF TGTGCCATCAGCCGGGAAGATACGCAGTATTTT NA TRBV10-3 many TRBJ2-3
CASTPRWGGPYEEQYF TGTGCCAGCACCCCTCGCTGGGGGGGACCCTACGAGGAGCAGTACTTC TRBD2 TRBV5-6 NA TRBJ2-7
CSGCGPLSTDTQYF TGCAGCGGTTGTGGCCCCTTGAGCACAGATACGCAGTATTTT NA TRBV29-1 many TRBJ2-3
CSARGVGTGEQFF TGCAGTGCTAGGGGAGTTGGGACTGGTGAGCAGTTCTTC NA TRBV20-1 NA TRBJ2-1
CASSLLPRADTQYF TGTGCCAGCAGTTTGCTTCCGCGGGCAGATACGCAGTATTTT NA TRBV12-3/TRBV12-4 many TRBJ2-3
CASSYPDRNRSNQPQHF TGTGCCAGCAGTTACCCCGACAGGAACCGTAGCAATCAGCCCCAGCATTTT NA TRBV6-6 NA TRBJ1-5
CSAPRTGLYQETQYF TGCAGTGCCCCGCGCACAGGGCTGTACCAAGAGACCCAGTACTTC NA TRBV20-1 NA TRBJ2-5
CASSGGQPHQPQHF TGTGCCAGCAGTGGGGGACAGCCCCATCAGCCCCAGCATTTT TRBD1 TRBV2 many TRBJ1-5
CSAREGSNEKLFF TGCAGTGCTAGAGAGGGCTCCAATGAAAAACTGTTTTTT NA TRBV20-1 many TRBJ1-4
CASSEGHYEQYF TGTGCCAGCAGCGAGGGCCACTACGAGCAGTACTTC NA TRBV12-3/TRBV12-4 many TRBJ2-7
CASSPAPGTSGKNNEQFF TGCGCCAGCAGTCCTGCTCCCGGGACTAGCGGGAAAAACAATGAGCAGTTCTTC TRBD2 TRBV5-1 NA TRBJ2-1
CASSGWGSSQETQYF TGTGCCAGCAGTGGGTGGGGTAGCAGCCAAGAGACCCAGTACTTC NA TRBV27 many TRBJ2-5
CASSPRRGGNSPLHF TGTGCCAGCAGCCCGCGCCGGGGCGGAAATTCACCCCTCCACTTT NA TRBV7-2 few TRBJ1-6
CASGAGVTGELFF TGTGCCAGCGGAGCGGGAGTCACCGGGGAGCTGTTTTTT TRBD2 TRBV6-1 many TRBJ2-2
CASSRQVRNEQYF TGTGCCAGCAGTCGACAGGTGAGGAACGAGCAGTACTTC NA TRBV7-2 few TRBJ2-7
CASSLRGGGSSYNEQFF TGTGCCAGCAGCTTAAGGGGCGGGGGTAGCTCCTACAATGAGCAGTTCTTC TRBD2 TRBV7-3 many TRBJ2-1
CASSFLAQGNYGYTF TGTGCCAGCAGTTTTCTCGCTCAGGGAAACTATGGCTACACCTTC NA TRBV27 many TRBJ1-2
CASSLFGSVNEKLFF TGTGCCAGCAGCTTATTTGGATCAGTTAATGAAAAACTGTTTTTT NA TRBV11-2 many TRBJ1-4
CSSRRHGTGSEKLFF TGCAGTTCAAGAAGACACGGGACAGGGTCGGAAAAACTGTTTTTT TRBD1 TRBV20-1 many TRBJ1-4
CASSVSSDTQYF TGTGCCAGCAGCGTCTCTTCAGATACGCAGTATTTT NA TRBV6-6 few TRBJ2-3